A selection of T cell receptor beta chains follows, all from one sample in a study of Ad26.COV2.S vaccination and SARS-CoV-2 variants. Only in-frame clones appear in the TCRdb table, and some are missing; sequencing was by immunoSEQ multiplex PCR. The table includes some 300,000 clones, about 85% detected once. The sequencing here drew on peripheral blood, taken in a trial of Ad26.COV2.S vaccine versus placebo. Receptors originate from a person between 18 and 65 years old who received the Ad26.COV2.S COVID-19 vaccine or a placebo. Each CDR3 is given with its conserved first and last residue. The D gene is left open where the match is weak. Size values are once, few and many counts, or a class for expanded clones, and some rows have none.

j_gene | d_gene | abundance | v_gene | CDR3aa | CDR3nt
TRBJ1-5 | TRBD1 | . | TRBV19 | CASSTGQGAQPQHF | TGTGCCAGTAGTACTGGACAGGGGGCTCAGCCCCAGCATTTT
TRBJ1-5 | . | . | TRBV11-3 | CASSLGMSNQPQHF | TGTGCCAGTAGCCTAGGGATGAGCAATCAGCCCCAGCATTTT
TRBJ2-2 | TRBD2 | few | TRBV7-9 | CASSSRLAGGKNTGELFF | TGTGCCAGCAGCTCGCGACTAGCGGGGGGGAAAAACACCGGGGAGCTGTTTTTT
TRBJ1-6 | . | . | TRBV5-5 | CASRTILTGEAKNSPLHF | TGTGCCAGCAGGACAATCCTAACTGGAGAAGCCAAAAATTCACCCCTCCACTTT
TRBJ2-1 | TRBD1 | . | TRBV29-1 | CSVGKSGTGNEQFF | TGCAGCGTTGGAAAATCCGGGACAGGGAATGAGCAGTTCTTC
TRBJ1-1 | TRBD1 | . | TRBV5-1 | CASSSGTGGAGTEAFF | TGCGCCAGCAGTTCCGGGACAGGGGGCGCAGGGACTGAAGCTTTCTTT
TRBJ1-1 | . | . | TRBV12-3/TRBV12-4 | CASSLRDTEAFF | TGTGCCAGCAGTTTAAGGGACACTGAAGCTTTCTTT
TRBJ1-4 | . | . | TRBV2 | CASRAWGGFDEKLFF | TGTGCCAGCCGTGCGTGGGGCGGATTTGATGAAAAACTGTTTTTT
TRBJ1-5 | TRBD1 | . | TRBV15 | CATSRGGQGRRNQPQHF | TGTGCCACCAGCAGAGGTGGACAGGGGAGAAGGAATCAGCCCCAGCATTTT
TRBJ1-5 | . | . | TRBV30 | CAWSGSGVGQPQHF | TGTGCCTGGAGTGGATCAGGGGTAGGTCAGCCCCAGCATTTT
TRBJ2-1 | TRBD2 | once | TRBV9 | CASSVEPSGGANEQFF | TGTGCCAGCAGCGTAGAACCTAGCGGGGGGGCCAATGAGCAGTTCTTC
TRBJ1-1 | . | once | TRBV7-4 | CASSLAIRGNTEAFF | TGTGCCAGCAGCTTAGCTATACGGGGGAACACTGAAGCTTTCTTT
TRBJ2-5 | . | . | TRBV5-5 | CASRRGFGETQYF | TGTGCCAGCAGGAGGGGGTTTGGGGAGACCCAGTACTTC
TRBJ1-2 | . | . | TRBV19 | CASSTSPTGITYGYTF | TGTGCCAGTAGTACCTCTCCGACAGGCATTACCTATGGCTACACCTTC
TRBJ2-7 | TRBD1 | . | TRBV9 | CASSVGTGPYEQYF | TGTGCCAGCAGCGTAGGGACAGGCCCCTACGAGCAGTACTTC
TRBJ1-2 | . | . | TRBV6-5 | CASSYSGYGYTF | TGTGCCAGCAGTTACTCGGGCTATGGCTACACCTTC
TRBJ1-2 | TRBD1 | . | TRBV11-2 | CASTLQGAVPYGYTF | TGTGCCAGCACCCTACAGGGGGCGGTTCCCTATGGCTACACCTTC
TRBJ1-2 | . | . | TRBV5-8 | CASRISGRLYYGYTF | TGTGCCAGCCGAATTTCAGGGCGATTGTACTATGGCTACACCTTC
TRBJ1-1 | TRBD1 | . | TRBV27 | CASSSLGTGMIAEAFF | TGTGCCAGCAGTTCGCTCGGGACAGGGATGATAGCTGAAGCTTTCTTT
TRBJ2-1 | TRBD2 | . | TRBV19 | CASGLARNEQFF | TGTGCCAGCGGACTAGCTCGGAATGAGCAGTTCTTC
TRBJ1-1 | TRBD1 | . | TRBV30 | CAWDRGLNTEAFF | TGTGCCTGGGACAGGGGGCTAAACACTGAAGCTTTCTTT
TRBJ2-3 | . | . | TRBV5-4 | CASSPPRGRVTDTQYF | TGTGCCAGCAGCCCTCCTCGGGGAAGGGTCACAGATACGCAGTATTTT
TRBJ2-5 | TRBD2 | . | TRBV11-3 | CASSSETSAASWETQYF | TGTGCCAGCAGCTCTGAGACTAGCGCGGCCTCGTGGGAGACCCAGTACTTC
TRBJ1-2 | TRBD1 | . | TRBV28 | CASSFPGQGDGYTF | TGTGCCAGCAGTTTCCCGGGACAGGGTGATGGCTACACCTTC
TRBJ1-2 | . | . | TRBV9 | CASSVAEGTYGYTF | TGTGCCAGCAGCGTAGCGGAGGGGACCTATGGCTACACCTTC
TRBJ1-4 | TRBD1 | . | TRBV19 | CASSPQTGPNEKLFF | TGTGCCAGTAGTCCTCAGACAGGGCCGAATGAAAAACTGTTTTTT
TRBJ1-5 | . | . | TRBV19 | CASSLRGWVDSPTYSNQPQHF | TGTGCCAGTTCCCTCCGCGGTTGGGTAGATTCTCCTACCTATAGCAATCAGCCCCAGCATTTT
TRBJ1-2 | TRBD1 | . | TRBV6-5 | CATRTGVGYTF | TGTGCCACCAGGACAGGGGTTGGCTACACCTTC
TRBJ2-2 | TRBD1 | . | TRBV19 | CASKRKGGYRGPLNTGELFF | TGTGCCAGTAAACGTAAGGGGGGCTACAGGGGGCCGTTGAACACCGGGGAGCTGTTTTTT
TRBJ2-1 | . | . | TRBV6-2/TRBV6-3 | CASIPSSGTPKGKPSSYNEQFF | TGTGCCAGCATCCCTTCCTCCGGGACACCTAAGGGTAAGCCCAGCTCCTACAATGAGCAGTTCTTC
TRBJ1-2 | . | . | TRBV19 | CASSNLPRSYGYTF | TGTGCCAGTAGTAATTTGCCACGGAGCTATGGCTACACCTTC
TRBJ2-7 | . | . | TRBV7-2 | CASSPTYYEQYF | TGTGCCAGCAGTCCTACTTACTACGAGCAGTACTTC
TRBJ2-7 | TRBD1 | . | TRBV15 | CATSRHSGTASYEQYF | TGTGCCACCAGCAGACACTCCGGGACAGCGTCCTACGAGCAGTACTTC
TRBJ2-3 | . | once | TRBV20-1 | CSGFQGTQYF | TGCAGTGGTTTTCAGGGCACACAGTATTTT
TRBJ1-2 | . | . | TRBV19 | CASTMDFSSNYGYTF | TGTGCCAGCACCATGGACTTTTCCTCTAACTATGGCTACACCTTC
TRBJ2-1 | . | . | TRBV7-9 | CASSRLEVEQFF | TGTGCCAGCAGCCGCTTGGAAGTGGAGCAGTTCTTC
TRBJ2-7 | . | . | TRBV11-3 | CASSLGAAPLSSYEQYF | TGTGCCAGCAGCTTAGGGGCCGCACCCCTTTCTTCCTACGAGCAGTACTTC
TRBJ2-3 | . | . | TRBV2 | CASSERGRDTQYF | TGTGCCAGCAGTGAACGCGGAAGGGATACGCAGTATTTT
TRBJ1-4 | TRBD1 | . | TRBV27 | CASSRTGEVTNEKLFF | TGTGCCAGCAGTCGGACAGGGGAGGTAACTAATGAAAAACTGTTTTTT
TRBJ1-1 | . | . | TRBV6-4 | CASKTPRTRRTEAFF | TGTGCCAGCAAGACTCCCCGGACAAGGAGGACTGAAGCTTTCTTT
TRBJ2-2 | . | . | TRBV12-3/TRBV12-4 | CATIPLFSGELFF | TGTGCCACCATCCCCCTCTTCTCCGGGGAGCTGTTTTTT
TRBJ1-5 | . | . | TRBV6-5 | CASRNANNQPQHF | TGTGCCAGCAGAAACGCGAACAATCAGCCCCAGCATTTT
TRBJ2-7 | . | once | TRBV11-2 | CASSLNVAGNEQYF | TGTGCCAGCAGCTTAAATGTCGCAGGGAACGAGCAGTACTTC
TRBJ1-2 | TRBD1 | . | TRBV10-3 | CATRGQGDNYGYTF | TGTGCCACCAGGGGCCAGGGGGACAACTATGGCTACACCTTC
TRBJ2-7 | TRBD1 | . | TRBV19 | CASSGQGVNEQYF | TGTGCCAGTAGTGGACAGGGGGTCAACGAGCAGTACTTC
TRBJ2-1 | . | . | TRBV5-4 | CASSFLSRSSYNEQFF | TGTGCCAGCAGCTTCCTTAGTCGGAGCTCCTACAATGAGCAGTTCTTC
TRBJ1-5 | . | . | TRBV19 | CASKSAKTGINQPQHF | TGTGCCAGTAAATCAGCAAAAACAGGAATCAATCAGCCCCAGCATTTT
TRBJ2-3 | TRBD2 | . | TRBV2 | CASRWTSGGAFADTQYF | TGTGCCAGCAGGTGGACTAGCGGGGGGGCATTCGCAGATACGCAGTATTTT
TRBJ1-2 | TRBD1 | many | TRBV4-1 | CASSQESQGARYGYTF | TGCGCCAGCAGCCAAGAATCCCAGGGGGCGAGGTATGGCTACACCTTC
TRBJ2-1 | . | . | TRBV19 | CASSNLGGGIYNEQFF | TGTGCCAGTAGCAACCTAGGGGGGGGAATCTACAATGAGCAGTTCTTC
TRBJ2-5 | . | once | TRBV5-1 | CASSRGAGETQYF | TGCGCCAGCAGTAGGGGGGCCGGAGAGACCCAGTACTTC